The 25 T cell receptor beta chains listed next were all sequenced from one sample in a study of blood T cell repertoires in COVID-19. Profiled with immunoSEQ multiplex PCR; TCRdb holds only in-frame clones, not every one. Here the sample spans 250,000 to 400,000 clones, about 91% being singletons. The material sequenced was peripheral blood. These receptors came from a woman in her 30s with COVID-19, enrolled during active disease.

This clone was counted only a few times. V gene TRBV7-2 combines with J gene TRBJ1-2; tentatively, D is TRBD1 (6 bases). Trimming cost V 5 bases and J 9 bases, with 13 bases left between them. This CDR3 has 12 residues. Germline V lookup: CDR1 SGHTA, CDR2 FQGNSA. CDR3 sequence (DNA): TGTGCCAGCAGCAAAACAGGGACCAGCTACACCTTC. It specifies CASSKTGTSYTF.

This chain joins TRBV29-1 and TRBJ2-1, with a weak D call TRBD2 (5 bases). V was shortened by 2 bases and J by 0 bases, with 11 bases between the two germline ends. The CDR3 spans 15 residues. Looked up from germline, CDR1 is SQVTM and CDR2 is ANQGSEA. The DNA of the CDR3 is TGCAGCGTTGAATTAACGGCGGGCTCCTACAATGAGCAGTTCTTC. The encoded protein is CSVELTAGSYNEQFF.

The count of this clone is one. V gene TRBV6-1 combines with J gene TRBJ1-4; D call uncertain. Germline CDR1 and CDR2: MNHNS and SASEGT. With 0 bases removed from V and 0 bases from J, the gap between germline ends came to 8 bases. CDR3 length: 16 residues. Here the CDR3 reads CASSEAARTTNEKLFF. CDR3 sequence (DNA): TGTGCCAGCAGTGAAGCGGCGCGGACAACTAATGAAAAACTGTTTTTT.

This clone has only one observation. V is TRBV19 and J is TRBJ1-1; unclear D gene. Germline assignment: CDR1 LNHDA and CDR2 SQIVND (reference sequence). This CDR3 has 15 amino acids. Trimming cost V 9 bases and J 1 base, with 18 bases left between them. CDR3: CASATKREGNTEAFF. Here the CDR3 DNA reads TGTGCCAGCGCCACAAAAAGGGAGGGGAACACTGAAGCTTTCTTT.

The rearrangement links TRBV4-3 to TRBJ1-6; maybe TRBD1 (5 bases). CDR3 size: 16 residues. The V end lost 0 bases, the J end lost 7 bases, and 13 bases lay between the germline ends. The germline V gene has CDR1 LGHNA and CDR2 YSLEER. The CDR3 is CASSQDGGGSNSPLHF. CDR3 coding DNA: TGCGCCAGCAGCCAAGATGGCGGGGGGAGCAATTCACCCCTCCACTTT.

This chain joins TRBV3-1 (or the pseudogene TRBV3-2) and TRBJ1-3, with TRBD1 matching 11 bases. This CDR3 region has 17 residues. V lost 2 bases and J lost 0; bases outside the gene matches: 3. Germline V gene lookup returns CDR1 LGHDT and CDR2 YNNKEL (reference sequence). The CDR3 spells CASSQWDRGFSGNTIYF. CDR3 coding DNA: TGTGCCAGCAGCCAATGGGACAGGGGGTTCTCTGGAAACACCATATATTTT.

The V and J genes are TRBV7-2 and TRBJ2-7; D unresolved. CDR3 length equals 16 residues. Germline V lookup: CDR1 SGHTA, CDR2 FQGNSA. Between the trimmed V and J ends, which lost 0 bases and 2 bases, there was a span of 14 bases. As DNA, the CDR3 is TGTGCCAGCAGCTTAGCGAGTGCGGCAGCTACCTACGAGCAGTACTTC. This sequence encodes CASSLASAAATYEQYF.

The chain uses TRBV11-2 and TRBJ2-1; weak D call: TRBD1 (6 bases). Germline CDR1 and CDR2: SGHAT and FQNNGV. V gave up 3 bases and J gave up 0 bases, with 9 bases separating them. The CDR3 is made up of 15 amino acids. CDR3 DNA: TGTGCCAGCAGCTTGGGGGCGAGCTCCTACAATGAGCAGTTCTTC. Amino acids: CASSLGASSYNEQFF.

A single count supports this clone. This sequence joins TRBV6-2 or TRBV6-3 and TRBJ2-7, with 8 bases fitting TRBD1. The CDR3 spans 14 residues. Germline-derived CDR1 and CDR2 are MNHEY and SVGEGT. The V segment lost 1 base and the J segment 5 bases; nucleotides outside the gene matches: 4. The CDR3 DNA reads as TGTGCCAGCAGTTACTTCAGGGGGCCTAACGAGCAGTACTTC. Amino acid sequence: CASSYFRGPNEQYF.

The J gene is TRBJ1-2, the V gene TRBV3-1 (or the pseudogene TRBV3-2); D call uncertain. Germline V gene sequence: CDR1 LGHDT, CDR2 YNNKEL (reference sequence). Trimming removed 0 bases from V and 7 bases from J, with 15 bases in between. This CDR3 is built from 15 residues. CDR3 DNA sequence: TGTGCCAGCAGCCAAGACAACGCGGGTGTAGGTGGCTACACCTTC. Residues: CASSQDNAGVGGYTF.

V gene TRBV3-1 (or the pseudogene TRBV3-2) combines with J gene TRBJ2-1, with 9 bases matching TRBD2. J lost 2 bases, V lost 0 bases, and 8 bases had no gene match. The CDR3 has 18 residues. Germline V gene data show CDR1 as LGHDT and CDR2 as YNNKEL (reference sequence). The CDR3 loop reads CASSQDEVAGDPYNEQFF. The CDR3 nucleotides are TGTGCCAGCAGCCAAGATGAGGTAGCGGGGGATCCCTACAATGAGCAGTTCTTC.

The chain combines TRBV2 with TRBJ1-5, with a weak D call TRBD1 (5 bases). The germline V gene encodes CDR1 SNHLY and CDR2 FYNNEI. The CDR3 loop spans 15 amino acids. Trimming stripped 6 bases from V and 4 bases from J, with 16 bases between. The CDR3 DNA is TGTGCCAGCAGCCCATCCCGGGAGGGGAATCAGCCCCAGCATTTT. The encoded protein is CASSPSREGNQPQHF. Based on the CDR3 plus reference TRBV2 and TRBJ1-5, the full variable domain is EPEVTQTPSHQVTQMGQEVILRCVPISNHLYFYWYRQILGQKVEFLVSFYNNEISEKSEIFDDQFSVERPDGSNFTLKIRSTKLEDSAMYFCASSPSREGNQPQHFGDGTRLSIL.

In the case of this clone: This same CDR3 is encoded by further DNA sequences in the sample. CDR3 sequence (DNA): TGTGCCAGCAGCCTGGGTCGTGTCGGCAATCAGCCCCAGCATTTT. This sequence encodes CASSLGRVGNQPQHF. The rearrangement links TRBV5-6 to TRBJ1-5, with D uncertain. The CDR3 extends over 15 amino acids. V dropped 4 bases and J dropped 2 bases, with 13 bases sitting between them. Germline CDR1 is SGHDT and CDR2 is YYEEEE.

This clone was detected ten times or more. The chain employs TRBV6-6 and TRBJ1-2, with 9 bases identical to TRBD1. Germline V CDR1 and CDR2: MNHNY, SVGAGI (reference sequence). The CDR3 loop spans 15 amino acids. V shed 6 bases, J shed 0 bases, and the junction held 5 bases outside the gene matches. CDR3 DNA: TGTGCCAGCAGGAGGGACAGGGAACCTAACTATGGCTACACCTTC. Translating gives CASRRDREPNYGYTF.

V gene TRBV9 combines with J gene TRBJ2-2; D gene uncertain. This CDR3 comprises 12 residues. Germline V lookup: CDR1 SGDLS, CDR2 YYNGEE. Trimming stripped 3 bases from V and 6 bases from J, with 6 bases between. The CDR3 here is CASSADSGELFF. DNA of the CDR3: TGTGCCAGCAGCGCAGACTCCGGGGAGCTGTTTTTT.

The J gene is TRBJ1-1, the V gene TRBV3-1 (or the pseudogene TRBV3-2), with 7 bases aligning to TRBD1. The CDR3 sequence is 14 residues long. Per the germline V gene, CDR1 is LGHDT and CDR2 is YNNKEL (reference sequence). V lost 4 bases, J lost 5 bases, and 7 bases stayed unmatched. The CDR3 DNA sequence: TGTGCCAGCAGCCCAAGGAGGGGGCAAACTGAAGCTTTCTTT. Amino acid sequence: CASSPRRGQTEAFF.

This clone showed up just once. This rearrangement joins TRBV13 to TRBJ2-5, with 12 bases identical to TRBD2. The CDR3 covers 16 residues. Unmatched junction bases numbered 6, after V lost 5 bases and J lost 2 bases. Germline CDR1 and CDR2: PRHDT and FYEKMQ (reference sequence). CDR3 DNA sequence: TGTGCCAGCAGCCGGAGACTAGCGGGGGTACAAGAGACCCAGTACTTC. Protein: CASSRRLAGVQETQYF.

The rearrangement joins TRBV5-1 to TRBJ1-4, with D maybe TRBD1 (6 bases). The CDR3 spans 15 residues. CDR1 is SGHRS, CDR2 YFSETQ, per germline. Trimming removed 2 bases at V and 5 bases at J, with 13 bases between. As DNA, the CDR3 is TGCGCCAGCAGCTTATTGGGACACCAGAATGAAAAACTGTTTTTT. Amino acid sequence: CASSLLGHQNEKLFF.

The rearrangement joins TRBV6-5 to TRBJ1-2, with 7 bases fitting TRBD1. The germline V gene encodes CDR1 MNHEY and CDR2 SVGAGI. This CDR3 region has 14 residues. Trimming removed 2 bases from V and 6 bases from J; junction bases left unmatched: 6. The CDR3 reads CASSYHETGNGYTF. The CDR3 DNA sequence: TGTGCCAGCAGTTACCATGAGACAGGGAATGGCTACACCTTC.

The V and J genes are TRBV7-6 and TRBJ1-4; 11 positions agree with TRBD1. V was pared by 6 bases and J by 11 bases, with 8 bases of the junction left unmatched. Germline CDR1 and CDR2: SGHVS and FNYEAQ. There are 14 residues in the CDR3. CDR3 loop: CASRGDRGSGKLFF. CDR3 DNA: TGTGCCAGCAGGGGGGACAGGGGGTCTGGGAAACTGTTTTTT.

The chain uses TRBV6-5 and TRBJ2-3, with 7 positions matching TRBD2. The CDR3 sequence is 15 residues long. J lost 4 bases, V lost 4 bases, and 8 bases had no gene match. From germline, CDR1 is MNHEY and CDR2 SVGAGI. CDR3 loop: CASSLGGNFADTQYF. CDR3 nucleotides: TGTGCCAGCAGTTTGGGAGGGAATTTCGCAGATACGCAGTATTTT.

This chain links TRBV5-4 with TRBJ1-2; 8 bases align to TRBD1. The ends lost 3 bases at V and 4 bases at J; junction bases unmatched: 5. This CDR3 is built from 14 residues. Germline V gene sequence: CDR1 SGHNT, CDR2 YYREEE (reference sequence). This CDR3 is CASSWTGSIYGYTF. The DNA of the CDR3 is TGTGCCAGCAGCTGGACAGGGAGTATCTATGGCTACACCTTC.

The CDR3 bases are TGTGCCAGCAGACAGTTCCCGGGTATTACGGAGGGTTACGGTAGCGGTGAAAAACTGTTTTTT. This gives the protein CASRQFPGITEGYGSGEKLFF. This chain uses TRBV28 with TRBJ1-4; D gene unclear. CDR1 is MDHEN, CDR2 SYDVKM, per germline. CDR3 length: 21 amino acids. V was clipped by 6 bases and J by 7 bases, with 36 bases between them. Variable domain in full (rest from reference TRBV28 and TRBJ1-4): DVKVTQSSRYLVKRTGEKVFLECVQDMDHENMFWYRQDPGLGLRLIYFSYDVKMKEKGDIPEGYSVSREKKERFSLILESASTNQTSMYLCASRQFPGITEGYGSGEKLFFGSGTQLSVL.

The genes are TRBV25-1 and TRBJ1-4, with 11 bases aligning to TRBD1. The CDR3 runs to 14 residues. Trimming cost V 4 bases and J 8 bases; bases outside gene matches: 3. Germline V CDR1 and CDR2: MGHDK, SYGVNS. For the CDR3, the DNA is TGTGCCAGCAGTGGGACAGGGGGCGGGGAAAAACTGTTTTTT. Translated: CASSGTGGGEKLFF.

The chain uses TRBV18 and TRBJ1-2; the D is unclear. The CDR3 covers 13 residues. Germline CDR1 reads KGHSH; CDR2 reads LQKENI. Trimming left V 10 bases short and J 4 bases short, with 16 bases between. The CDR3 DNA reads TGTGCCACTCTTCGAGAGTCCTCCTATGGCTACACCTTC. It is translated as CATLRESSYGYTF.